The 2 T cell receptor beta chains listed next were all sequenced from one sample in a study of Graves' ophthalmopathy and Graves' hyperthyroidism. Amplification of the TCR beta CDR3 regions used RNA transcripts (as template). After a first-round RT-PCR with HTBI primers, a second-round multiplex PCR was run. Each CDR3 protein gets one entry after TCRdb re-called the multiplex PCR reads with MiXCR. The sample consists of about 1.1 million distinct CDR3 sequences, about two fifths of them appearing once. The sample consisted of peripheral blood or thyroid tissue (not recorded which). The source is an adult man with Graves' hyperthyroidism.

This chain connects TRBV20-1 to TRBJ1-2; maybe TRBD1 (5 bases). Germline CDR1 reads DFQATT; CDR2 reads SNEGSKA (reference sequence). The CDR3 has 11 residues. Trimming stripped 5 bases from V and 8 bases from J, with 12 bases between. The DNA for the CDR3 is TGCAGTGCTCCAGTCGCAGGGGGCTACACCTTC. Its protein product is CSAPVAGGYTF.

Ten or more counts support this clonotype. V usage is TRBV11-3 and J usage is TRBJ2-7; unclear D gene. This CDR3 has 12 amino acids. Trimming removed 3 bases at V and 5 bases at J, with 8 bases between. Germline CDR1 reads SGHNT; CDR2 reads YENEEA. CDR3 region: CASSFGSHEQYF. The CDR3 DNA is TGTGCCAGCAGCTTCGGTAGCCACGAGCAGTACTTC. Looking up the rest from reference TRBV11-3 and TRBJ2-7 gives the full variable domain: EAGVVQSPRYKIIEKKQPVAFWCNPISGHNTLYWYLQNLGQGPELLIRYENEEAVDDSQLPKDRFSAERLKGVDSTLKIQPAELGDSAVYLCASSFGSHEQYFGPGTRLTVT.